These 13 T cell receptor beta chains originate from one sample sequenced in a study of regulatory T cells in long-lasting Graves disease. Time point: newly diagnosed GD, antithyroid drugs for less than 3 months. Making the TCR library involved RNA that had been extracted from PBMCs. Construction of TCR beta libraries relied on iRepertoire HTBI primers and on Arm-PCR targeting CDR3 regions. TCRdb independently ran MiXCR on the multiplex PCR reads; one entry per CDR3 protein. The sample lists about 540,000 distinct CDR3 sequences, roughly 12% occurring once. These data were also reused for a study on T cells in Graves' hyperthyroidism and ophthalmopathy.

The sample here was peripheral blood mononuclear cells (PBMCs), taken at new diagnosis, from a patient treated with antithyroid drugs. Receptors were obtained from a young man with Graves disease.

A few counts support this clonotype. This rearrangement joins TRBV4-1 to TRBJ2-2; 10 nucleotides align to TRBD1. Trimming took 3 bases from V and 7 from J; bases not matched to a gene: 2. This CDR3 region has 14 residues. In germline, CDR1 is MGHRA, CDR2 YSYEKL. The CDR3 spells CASSHGTGDGELFF. The CDR3 DNA follows: TGCGCCAGCAGCCATGGGACAGGGGACGGGGAGCTGTTTTTT.

This clonotype has ten or more counts. This rearrangement joins TRBV12-3 or TRBV12-4 to TRBJ1-1; D possibly corresponds to TRBD1 (6 bases). V was cut by 3 bases and J by 4 bases, with 12 bases left in between. The CDR3 extends over 14 amino acids. The DNA for the CDR3 is TGTGCCAGCAGTTTCTCTAGGGGGAGCACTGAAGCTTTCTTT. Translated: CASSFSRGSTEAFF.

This clonotype showed up many times. V is TRBV11-2 and J is TRBJ1-2, with D unresolved. Trimming removed 0 bases from V and 5 bases from J, with 10 bases in between. CDR3 length: 14 residues. The germline V gene encodes CDR1 SGHAT and CDR2 FQNNGV. In nucleotides, the CDR3 is TGTGCCAGCAGCTTAGATCTGGCCGTATATGGCTACACCTTC. It specifies CASSLDLAVYGYTF.

This clonotype occurred many times. J is TRBJ2-3 and V is TRBV7-2; TRBD2 matches at 7 bases. Losses at the gene ends were 4 bases for V and 3 bases for J; bases not matched to a gene: 1. The CDR3 length is 13 residues. Germline CDR1 SGHTA, CDR2 FQGNSA. In DNA form, the CDR3 reads TGTGCCAGCAGCTGGGAGGGAACAGATACGCAGTATTTT. Its protein is CASSWEGTDTQYF.

In its sample, this clonotype was seen many times. The chain employs TRBV10-3 and TRBJ2-1, with D possibly matching TRBD2 (5 bases). Germline CDR1 is ENHRY and CDR2 is SYGVKD. Trimming shortened V by 1 base and J by 6 bases, and 10 bases separated the two germline ends. There are 14 residues in the CDR3. This chain's CDR3 is CAISEWAGLNEQFF. For the CDR3, the DNA is TGTGCCATCAGTGAGTGGGCAGGACTCAATGAGCAGTTCTTC.

This clonotype was counted a few times. The genes are TRBV6-1 and TRBJ2-7, with D perhaps matching TRBD2 (5 bases). The V end lost 8 bases, the J end lost 0 bases, and 14 bases lay between the germline ends. Looked up from germline, CDR1 is MNHNS and CDR2 is SASEGT. This CDR3 region has 14 residues. CDR3 amino acids: CASSDAGGSYEQYF. DNA for the CDR3: TGTGCCAGCTCTGACGCGGGCGGCTCCTACGAGCAGTACTTC.

Many counts were recorded for this clonotype. The chain carries TRBV28 and TRBJ2-7; no clear D gene. V gave up 7 bases and J gave up 2 bases, with 15 bases separating them. CDR1 MDHEN and CDR2 SYDVKM come from the germline V gene. This CDR3 comprises 14 residues. The CDR3 loop reads CASKNTRTPYEQYF. The DNA of the CDR3 is TGTGCCAGCAAGAATACAAGGACCCCCTACGAGCAGTACTTC.

This clonotype was recorded many times. The V call is TRBV27, the J call TRBJ1-6; D uncertain. Germline V gene sequence: CDR1 MNHEY, CDR2 SMNVEV (reference sequence). Trimming took off 3 bases at V and 12 bases at J, with 15 bases between the two ends. CDR3 length: 14 amino acids. DNA for the CDR3: TGTGCCAGCAGTTTTATCGGGGAGGTCGAACCCCTCCACTTT. This codes for CASSFIGEVEPLHF.

This clonotype was seen ten or more times. The chain employs TRBV12-3 or TRBV12-4 and TRBJ2-7, with D hard to call. Trimming removed 5 bases from V and 5 bases from J, with 16 bases in between. The CDR3 is made up of 14 amino acids. The CDR3 sequence is CASSPSRTGHEQYF. Here the CDR3 DNA reads TGTGCCAGCAGTCCCTCTAGGACCGGGCACGAGCAGTACTTC.

This clonotype was seen many times. This rearrangement joins TRBV24-1 to TRBJ2-3; the D gene is possibly TRBD2 (6 bases). This CDR3 has 14 residues. Looked up from germline, CDR1 is KGHDR and CDR2 is SFDVKD. V was pared by 5 bases and J by 6 bases, with 14 bases between. CDR3 loop: CATSAWGGPDTQYF. The CDR3 DNA is TGTGCCACCAGTGCCTGGGGAGGACCGGATACGCAGTATTTT.

This clonotype was recorded many times. The chain is built from TRBV28 and TRBJ2-1; D is uncertain. This CDR3 is 12 amino acids long. Between the trimmed V and J ends, which lost 6 bases and 6 bases, there was a span of 9 bases. In germline, CDR1 is MDHEN, CDR2 SYDVKM. This CDR3 reads CASSWWGNEQFF. CDR3 DNA: TGTGCCAGCAGCTGGTGGGGCAATGAGCAGTTCTTC.

On this clonotype: Being one base from a much bigger clone, this may be a read error. The V call is TRBV5-6, the J call TRBJ1-2; D is perhaps TRBD1 (6 bases). The CDR3 loop spans 11 amino acids. CDR1 and CDR2 from the germline V gene are SGHDT and YYEEEE. The CDR3 loop is CASNLAQGQTF. Here the CDR3 DNA reads TGTGCCAGCAACTTGGCTCAGGGGCAGACCTTC.

The chain couples TRBV15 to TRBJ2-1; 12 nucleotides agree with TRBD2. V lost 0 bases and J lost 11; bases outside the gene matches: 8. The germline gives CDR1 LNHNV, CDR2 YYDKDF (reference sequence). CDR3 length: 16 amino acids. The CDR3 region is CATSREKTSGSVKQFF. CDR3 bases: TGTGCCACCAGCAGAGAGAAGACTAGCGGGAGCGTGAAGCAGTTCTTC.